These 19 T cell receptor beta chains were all obtained from the same sample, sequenced in a study of chemoradiotherapy in HPV16-positive cancers. Profiling relied on immunoSEQ multiplex PCR, and the TCRdb table lists in-frame clones only, not all of them. The data show over 1,500 clones, more than 65% seen once. The source was tumor tissue, collected from a patient who underwent chemoradiotherapy. The receptors here all came from a human donor with HPV-associated anogenital cancer.

J is TRBJ2-7 and V is TRBV11-2, with D possibly TRBD2 on 6 matching bases. CDR1 and CDR2 (germline): SGHAT, FQNNGV. V lost 3 bases, J lost 3 bases, and 12 bases lay in between. CDR3 length: 14 amino acids. Written as DNA, the CDR3 is TGTGCCAGCAGCTTCGAACTAGCTAGCTACGAGCAGTACTTC. Translated, it gives CASSFELASYEQYF.

This chain links TRBV11-3 with TRBJ2-3; 9 bases match TRBD2. The V segment lost 6 bases and the J segment 4 bases; nucleotides outside the gene matches: 8. Per germline, CDR1 SGHNT and CDR2 YENEEA. This CDR3 is 15 amino acids long. The CDR3 sequence is CASSFRSGSADTQYF. The CDR3 coding sequence is TGTGCCAGCAGTTTCCGTAGCGGGAGTGCAGATACGCAGTATTTT.

The chain joins TRBV7-8 to TRBJ2-6, with TRBD1 matching over 8 bases. CDR1 and CDR2 (germline): SGHVS, FQNEAQ. The V and J ends lost 7 bases and 0 bases, in that order; junction bases with no gene match: 8. The CDR3 runs to 17 residues. CDR3: CASTLRTGHSGANVLTF. CDR3 sequence (DNA): TGTGCCAGCACCCTAAGGACAGGGCACTCTGGGGCCAACGTCCTGACTTTC.

The rearrangement joins TRBV4-3 to TRBJ1-4; TRBD1 aligns across 7 bases. The CDR3 has 18 residues. CDR1 and CDR2 (germline): LGHNA, YSLEER. Trimming removed 1 base from V and 5 bases from J; junction bases left unmatched: 13. DNA of the CDR3: TGCGCCAGCAGCCAAGCTCCCTTCCCGGGACAGATGAATGAAAAACTGTTTTTT. Its translation is CASSQAPFPGQMNEKLFF.

The chain uses TRBV28 and TRBJ2-7; TRBD2 aligns across 8 bases. Trimming at V came to 9 bases and at J to 2 bases, leaving 3 bases not matched to a gene. The CDR3 spans 12 residues. Germline V lookup: CDR1 MDHEN, CDR2 SYDVKM. CDR3 sequence reads: CASSGAPYEQYF. The CDR3 coding sequence is TGTGCCAGTAGCGGGGCCCCCTACGAGCAGTACTTC. Based on the CDR3 plus reference TRBV28 and TRBJ2-7, the full variable domain is DVKVTQSSRYLVKRTGEKVFLECVQDMDHENMFWYRQDPGLGLRLIYFSYDVKMKEKGDIPEGYSVSREKKERFSLILESASTNQTSMYLCASSGAPYEQYFGPGTRLTVT.

This chain connects TRBV10-2 to TRBJ2-3; 12 bases map to TRBD2. Germline CDR1 is WSHSY and CDR2 is SAAADI. J was trimmed by 5 bases and V by 8 bases; bases with no gene match: 5. The CDR3 totals 14 residues. For the CDR3, the DNA is TGCGCCAGCGGGGAACTAGCGGGAGGAGATACGCAGTATTTT. Translation: CASGELAGGDTQYF.

In its sample, this clone ranks as large. The rearrangement links TRBV4-3 to TRBJ2-3; weak D call: TRBD2 (6 bases). The V gene's germline CDR1 is LGHNA and CDR2 YSLEER. V was shortened by 0 bases and J by 1 base, with 17 bases between the two germline ends. The CDR3 covers 18 residues. The CDR3 region is CASSQDSWRGGRTDTQYF. CDR3 bases: TGCGCCAGCAGCCAAGACTCTTGGCGAGGAGGGCGCACAGATACGCAGTATTTT.

This rearrangement joins TRBV7-9 to TRBJ2-5; tentatively, D is TRBD1 or TRBD2 (5 bases each). Trimming shortened V by 7 bases and J by 5 bases, and 20 bases separated the two germline ends. The CDR3 totals 15 residues. Germline CDR1 reads SEHNR; CDR2 reads FQNEAQ (reference sequence). The CDR3 loop is CASTPGHRRLETQYF. In DNA, the CDR3 is TGTGCCAGCACCCCGGGGCACAGACGATTGGAGACCCAGTACTTC.

The rearrangement uses TRBV28 and TRBJ1-1; D is perhaps TRBD1 (5 bases). The CDR3 totals 13 residues. Trimming took off 1 base at V and 8 bases at J, with 11 bases between the two ends. CDR1 and CDR2 (germline): MDHEN, SYDVKM. The CDR3 reads CASSLFRGVEAFF. CDR3 DNA sequence: TGTGCCAGCAGTTTATTTCGGGGGGTAGAAGCTTTCTTT.

As for this clone: Relative to the germline gene, one junction end is altered; a read error may explain this. The chain couples TRBV7-7 to TRBJ2-2; TRBD2 matches at 10 bases. CDR1 is SSHAT and CDR2 is FNYEAQ in the germline V gene (reference sequence). There are 18 residues in the CDR3. The CDR3 loop is CASSRSPSGRVGTGELFF. CDR3 nucleotide sequence: TGTGCTAGCAGCAGAAGTCCGAGCGGGAGGGTTGGGACCGGGGAGCTGTTTTTT.

J is TRBJ2-1 and V is TRBV29-1; 12 bases match TRBD2. Per the germline V gene, CDR1 is SQVTM and CDR2 is ANQGSEA. Losses at the gene ends were 4 bases for V and 6 bases for J; bases not matched to a gene: 13. The CDR3 is made up of 17 amino acids. CDR3 coding DNA: TGCAGCGTTGGGCCTCTAGCGGGAGGGCCTAGGGGCAATGAGCAGTTCTTC. It encodes CSVGPLAGGPRGNEQFF.

V gene TRBV5-6 combines with J gene TRBJ2-1; a possible D gene is TRBD1 (6 bases). The CDR3 is made up of 13 amino acids. The ends were cut back, 2 bases at V and 5 bases at J, with 8 bases in the middle. Germline V CDR1 and CDR2: SGHDT, YYEEEE. CDR3 amino acids: CASSFGQHNEQFF. The CDR3 region has the DNA TGTGCCAGCAGCTTCGGACAGCACAATGAGCAGTTCTTC.

J is TRBJ1-2 and V is TRBV9; D is perhaps TRBD1 (6 bases). The germline V gene encodes CDR1 SGDLS and CDR2 YYNGEE. This CDR3 is built from 14 residues. V lost 4 bases, J lost 8 bases, and 18 bases lay in between. In nucleotides, the CDR3 is TGTGCCAGCAGCCCCAAAGGGCTCGGGGGCGGCTACACCTTC. Its protein is CASSPKGLGGGYTF.

This rearrangement joins TRBV7-8 to TRBJ2-1; tentatively, D is TRBD2 (5 bases). Per germline, CDR1 SGHVS and CDR2 FQNEAQ. The CDR3 has 15 residues. With 6 bases removed from V and 6 bases from J, the gap between germline ends came to 18 bases. CDR3 sequence: CASRHSRAGSNEQFF. In nucleotides, the CDR3 is TGTGCCAGCAGACATTCGAGGGCCGGGTCCAATGAGCAGTTCTTC.

This chain joins TRBV2 and TRBJ2-2, with 12 bases matching TRBD2. Germline assignment: CDR1 SNHLY and CDR2 FYNNEI. The CDR3 contains 15 residues. The ends lost 9 bases at V and 7 bases at J; junction bases unmatched: 9. As DNA, the CDR3 is TGTGCCAGTACCTCTAGCGGGAGGGCCTACGGGGAGCTGTTTTTT. As protein: CASTSSGRAYGELFF.

The rearrangement joins TRBV27 to TRBJ1-2, with 10 bases identical to TRBD1. The CDR3 loop spans 12 amino acids. Per the germline V gene, CDR1 is MNHEY and CDR2 is SMNVEV (reference sequence). Unmatched junction bases numbered 4, after V lost 8 bases and J lost 7 bases. The CDR3 reads CASRTGGSGYTF. For the CDR3, the DNA is TGTGCCAGCCGGACAGGGGGTAGTGGCTACACCTTC.

The chain links TRBV5-1 to TRBJ1-2, with 8 bases fitting TRBD1. The CDR3 sequence is 15 residues long. The V and J ends lost 4 bases and 4 bases, in that order; junction bases with no gene match: 9. Germline CDR1 SGHRS, CDR2 YFSETQ. CDR3 nucleotides: TGCGCCAGCAGCGGCGGACAGGGTTTGTTCTATGGCTACACCTTC. As protein: CASSGGQGLFYGYTF.

J is TRBJ1-6 and V is TRBV10-3, with TRBD1 identical over 7 bases. Per the germline V gene, CDR1 is ENHRY and CDR2 is SYGVKD. This CDR3 comprises 17 residues. The junction had 11 bases not matched to a gene; V was cut back by 3 bases and J by 6 bases. CDR3 sequence reads: CAISDNRDSGGNSPLHF. CDR3 DNA: TGTGCCATCAGTGACAACCGGGACTCAGGGGGTAATTCACCCCTCCACTTT.

The V and J genes are TRBV7-2 and TRBJ2-3, with 7 bases matching TRBD2. The trim removed 2 bases at V and 5 bases at J, leaving 7 bases unmatched. The germline V gene encodes CDR1 SGHTA and CDR2 FQGNSA. The CDR3 consists of 15 residues. CDR3 sequence reads: CASSLWLAVGDTQYF. The CDR3 DNA sequence: TGTGCCAGCAGCTTATGGCTAGCGGTCGGAGATACGCAGTATTTT.